Listed here are 30 T cell receptor beta chains from one sample, sequenced in a study of cytomegalovirus exposure and HLA in healthy donors. PCR was performed using 60 Vbeta and 13 Jbeta primers. Profiling relied on immunoSEQ multiplex PCR, and the TCRdb table lists in-frame clones only, not all of them. The sample yields 140,000 or so clones, 70% seen once. Sequenced sample: PBMCs. The receptors were sampled from a woman between 25 and 40 years old in good health and CMV-seronegative.

The table lists this clone with a few counts. The genes are TRBV18 and TRBJ1-2, with D tentatively TRBD1 (6 bases). The CDR3 sequence is 13 residues long. Germline values: CDR1 KGHSH, CDR2 LQKENI. Trimming left V 2 bases short and J 6 bases short, with 10 bases between. The CDR3 sequence is CASSPGGEDGYTF. For the CDR3, the DNA is TGTGCCAGCTCACCAGGGGGCGAGGATGGCTACACCTTC.

V and J are TRBV7-8 and TRBJ2-3; 12 nucleotides match TRBD2. Trimming took 1 base from V and 5 from J; bases not matched to a gene: 7. The CDR3 is 17 amino acids. Germline V CDR1 and CDR2: SGHVS, FQNEAQ. DNA of the CDR3: TGTGCCAGCAGCTTAGTAAACTCACTAGCGGGAGGAGATACGCAGTATTTT. It translates to CASSLVNSLAGGDTQYF.

The rearrangement joins TRBV7-9 to TRBJ2-3, with 9 bases aligning to TRBD2. Unmatched junction bases numbered 8, after V lost 4 bases and J lost 6 bases. Germline values: CDR1 SEHNR, CDR2 FQNEAQ (reference sequence). The CDR3 length is 15 residues. CDR3 residues: CASSSPGSGGDTQYF. Here the CDR3 DNA reads TGTGCCAGCAGCTCCCCGGGCAGCGGGGGGGATACGCAGTATTTT.

The genes are TRBV5-1 and TRBJ2-5, with 8 bases fitting TRBD1. This CDR3 region has 15 residues. The V gene's germline CDR1 is SGHRS and CDR2 YFSETQ. With V trimmed by 3 bases and J by 7 bases, 11 bases remained unmatched. CDR3 sequence: CASSSDQGQGRTQYF. The CDR3, as DNA: TGCGCCAGCAGCTCCGACCAAGGACAGGGACGGACCCAGTACTTC.

The table lists this clone with a few counts. The V call is TRBV5-1, the J call TRBJ2-7, with TRBD2 as a possible D gene (6 bases). Trimming stripped 4 bases from V and 3 bases from J, with 11 bases between. CDR1 and CDR2 from the germline V gene are SGHRS and YFSETQ. The CDR3 spans 13 residues. In DNA, the CDR3 is TGCGCCAGCAGCAGGTCGGAGGGCTACGAGCAGTACTTC. It codes for CASSRSEGYEQYF.

V gene TRBV11-2 combines with J gene TRBJ2-7; D call uncertain. The CDR3 is 12 amino acids. Germline V CDR1 and CDR2: SGHAT, FQNNGV. Trimming took 5 bases from V and 3 from J, leaving 8 bases between them. CDR3 sequence: CASSRSNYEQYV. The DNA for the CDR3 is TGTGCCAGCAGCCGTTCTAACTACGAGCAGTACGTC.

This clone was recorded once. V is TRBV6-5 and J is TRBJ2-7, with unresolved D. The germline V gene has CDR1 MNHEY and CDR2 SVGAGI. The V gene lost 5 bases and the J gene lost 5 bases, with 16 bases spanning the gap. This CDR3 has 14 amino acids. The CDR3 sequence is CASSPLTLSHEQYF. The CDR3 nucleotides are TGTGCCAGCAGTCCACTGACACTGTCCCACGAGCAGTACTTC.

The V gene is TRBV5-6, the J gene TRBJ1-1, with D uncertain. Germline CDR1 SGHDT, CDR2 YYEEEE. The V end was cut by 0 bases, the J end by 1 base, with 10 bases between. The CDR3 spans 15 residues. This CDR3 is CASSLGGWTNTEAFF. Written as DNA, the CDR3 is TGTGCCAGCAGCTTGGGAGGGTGGACGAACACTGAAGCTTTCTTT.

The chain couples TRBV6-5 to TRBJ2-5, with TRBD2 as a possible D gene (6 bases). V dropped 6 bases and J dropped 7 bases, with 12 bases sitting between them. The germline V gene has CDR1 MNHEY and CDR2 SVGAGI. This CDR3 is built from 12 residues. The CDR3 sequence is CASSPQGGTQYF. The DNA for the CDR3 is TGTGCCAGCAGCCCCCAGGGAGGGACCCAGTACTTC.

The genes are TRBV5-1 and TRBJ1-1, with D tentatively TRBD1 (5 bases). The CDR3 has 14 amino acids. Trimming shortened V by 0 bases and J by 3 bases, and 9 bases separated the two germline ends. Germline V gives CDR1 SGHRS, CDR2 YFSETQ. CDR3 DNA: TGCGCCAGCAGCTTGGATCCAGGGTACACTGAAGCTTTCTTT. It is translated as CASSLDPGYTEAFF.

The chain is built from TRBV28 and TRBJ1-5, with a tentative D call TRBD1 (5 bases). The CDR3 sequence is 17 residues long. Germline CDR1 MDHEN, CDR2 SYDVKM. The germline V and J ends were trimmed by 3 bases and 0 bases, with 15 bases remaining between them. The CDR3 region is CASSFGGRRYSNQPQHF. CDR3 DNA sequence: TGTGCCAGCAGTTTCGGGGGGAGAAGGTATAGCAATCAGCCCCAGCATTTT. Together with reference TRBV28 and TRBJ1-5, the CDR3 gives the full variable domain: DVKVTQSSRYLVKRTGEKVFLECVQDMDHENMFWYRQDPGLGLRLIYFSYDVKMKEKGDIPEGYSVSREKKERFSLILESASTNQTSMYLCASSFGGRRYSNQPQHFGDGTRLSIL.

The table lists this clone with a few counts. The V call is TRBV23-1, the J call TRBJ1-3, with a tentative D call TRBD1 (5 bases). TRBV23-1 is marked as an open reading frame, function uncertain. The CDR3 length is 15 residues. Trimming cost V 1 base and J 8 bases, with 15 bases left between them. CDR3 amino acids: CASSQYAQAGDTIYF. The CDR3 DNA is TGCGCCAGCAGTCAATATGCACAGGCTGGGGACACCATATATTTT.

The V call is TRBV28, the J call TRBJ2-2, with D possibly being TRBD1 (6 bases). Trimming left V 3 bases short and J 7 bases short, with 15 bases between. This CDR3 comprises 15 residues. Germline values: CDR1 MDHEN, CDR2 SYDVKM. CDR3 sequence reads: CASSFWGRSGGELFF. CDR3 nucleotides: TGTGCCAGCAGTTTTTGGGGGCGTTCGGGCGGGGAGCTGTTTTTT.

Concerning this clone: This same CDR3 is encoded by further DNA sequences in the sample. V gene TRBV11-3 combines with J gene TRBJ1-3; perhaps TRBD1 as D (5 bases). Germline V gene sequence: CDR1 SGHNT, CDR2 YENEEA. The CDR3 length is 14 residues. V lost 5 bases, J lost 4 bases, and 12 bases lay in between. The chain's CDR3 is CASSAGGSGNTIYF. The CDR3 DNA is TGTGCCAGCAGCGCCGGGGGGTCCGGAAACACCATATATTTT.

The V and J genes are TRBV6-5 and TRBJ2-5, with D possibly being TRBD1 (6 bases). The length of the CDR3 is 15 residues. Germline V gene sequence: CDR1 MNHEY, CDR2 SVGAGI. V shed 6 bases and J shed 2 bases, with 16 bases lying between them. The CDR3 bases are TGTGCCAGCAGCCCAAGGGTAGGGGGACAAGAGACCCAGTACTTC. This gives the protein CASSPRVGGQETQYF.

V gene TRBV28 combines with J gene TRBJ2-5, with a weak D call TRBD1 (6 bases). Trimming pared 2 bases from V and 5 bases from J, leaving 12 bases between. This CDR3 comprises 14 residues. Germline lookup yields CDR1 MDHEN and CDR2 SYDVKM. The CDR3 region is CASSLTGLRETQYF. In nucleotides, the CDR3 is TGTGCCAGCAGTTTAACAGGGCTAAGGGAGACCCAGTACTTC.

This CDR3 is CASSPLGQGDTGELFF. CDR3 coding DNA: TGTGCCAGCTCACCACTAGGACAGGGGGACACCGGGGAGCTGTTTTTT. This chain links TRBV18 with TRBJ2-2, with TRBD1 matching 10 bases. Looked up from germline, CDR1 is KGHSH and CDR2 is LQKENI. Unmatched junction bases numbered 2, after V lost 1 base and J lost 3 bases. This CDR3 contains 16 residues.

The chain recombines TRBV7-8 with TRBJ1-2, with 9 nucleotides matching TRBD1. The V gene's germline CDR1 is SGHVS and CDR2 FQNEAQ. Trimming took 2 bases from V and 4 from J; bases not matched to a gene: 11. The CDR3 extends over 17 amino acids. The CDR3 loop reads CASSLRAPGQGSYGYTF. CDR3 sequence (DNA): TGTGCCAGCAGCTTAAGGGCCCCCGGACAGGGGAGCTATGGCTACACCTTC.

This chain links TRBV5-4 with TRBJ1-1; 10 bases fit TRBD1. This CDR3 contains 13 residues. Germline-derived CDR1 and CDR2 are SGHNT and YYREEE (reference sequence). The junction had 2 bases not matched to a gene; V was cut back by 5 bases and J by 4 bases. CDR3 residues: CASRRDRGTEAFF. Here the CDR3 DNA reads TGTGCCAGCAGGAGGGACAGGGGCACTGAAGCTTTCTTT. Combining the CDR3 with reference TRBV5-4 and TRBJ1-1 gives the whole variable domain ETGVTQSPTHLIKTRGQQVTLRCSSQSGHNTVSWYQQALGQGPQFIFQYYREEENGRGNFPPRFSGLQFPNYSSELNVNALELDDSALYLCASRRDRGTEAFFGQGTRLTVV.

This clone was recorded only once. The CDR3 coding sequence is TGCAGTGCTAAGGAGACAGATACGCAGTATTTT. Protein: CSAKETDTQYF. The V gene is TRBV20-1, the J gene TRBJ2-3; D remains unclear. The V gene's germline CDR1 is DFQATT and CDR2 SNEGSKA (reference sequence). V gave up 4 bases and J gave up 3 bases, with 5 bases separating them. CDR3 length: 11 amino acids.

This rearrangement joins TRBV10-2 to TRBJ1-2; the match to TRBD1 covers 7 bases. Germline CDR1 is WSHSY and CDR2 is SAAADI. Losses at the gene ends were 3 bases for V and 4 bases for J; bases not matched to a gene: 2. CDR3 size: 13 residues. This CDR3 is CASSDRDSYGYTF. The CDR3 DNA reads TGCGCCAGCAGTGACCGGGACAGCTATGGCTACACCTTC.

The gene calls are TRBV30 and TRBJ1-1, with D maybe TRBD1 (6 bases). This CDR3 spans 14 amino acids. Germline CDR1 reads GTSNPN; CDR2 reads SVGIG (reference sequence). V lost 5 bases and J lost 1, with 14 bases in between. The CDR3 sequence is CAWHLGTQNTEAFF. Here the CDR3 DNA reads TGTGCCTGGCACTTGGGGACACAGAACACTGAAGCTTTCTTT.

V is TRBV2 and J is TRBJ2-7; TRBD1 might be the D (5 bases). From germline, CDR1 is SNHLY and CDR2 FYNNEI. The CDR3 sequence is 13 residues long. The V and J ends lost 7 bases and 6 bases respectively, with 16 bases between them. CDR3 amino acids: CASKGRVSAEQYF. Written as DNA, the CDR3 is TGTGCCAGCAAGGGCAGGGTGTCTGCCGAGCAGTACTTC.

This chain connects TRBV6-4 to TRBJ2-1; 10 positions match TRBD2. V lost 5 bases and J lost 6; bases outside the gene matches: 7. The V gene's germline CDR1 is MRHNA and CDR2 SNTAGT. The length of the CDR3 is 15 residues. The CDR3 region has the DNA TGTGCCAGCAGTTTTAGCGGGAGGAGCCCCAATGAGCAGTTCTTC. Protein sequence: CASSFSGRSPNEQFF.

This chain connects TRBV25-1 to TRBJ2-5; TRBD1 aligns across 7 bases. CDR1 and CDR2 from the germline V gene are MGHDK and SYGVNS. CDR3 length: 15 amino acids. Trimming cost V 0 bases and J 4 bases; bases outside gene matches: 5. Here the CDR3 reads CASSEYVAGGETQYF. Written as DNA, the CDR3 is TGTGCCAGCAGTGAATACGTGGCAGGGGGAGAGACCCAGTACTTC.

This rearrangement joins TRBV4-2 to TRBJ2-5, with 11 positions matching TRBD2. This CDR3 region has 16 residues. Per germline, CDR1 LGHNA and CDR2 YNFKEQ. V shed 4 bases, J shed 4 bases, and the junction held 8 bases outside the gene matches. The CDR3 loop is CASSLGLAGGLETQYF. CDR3 bases: TGTGCCAGCAGCCTCGGGCTAGCGGGAGGTCTAGAGACCCAGTACTTC.

The V and J genes are TRBV5-1 and TRBJ2-3; TRBD2 matches at 7 bases. The ends lost 4 bases at V and 4 bases at J; junction bases unmatched: 3. This CDR3 is 13 amino acids long. Germline-derived CDR1 and CDR2 are SGHRS and YFSETQ. CDR3 in amino acids: CASSGLVADTQYF. The CDR3 DNA reads as TGCGCCAGCAGCGGACTAGTGGCAGATACGCAGTATTTT.

V and J are TRBV28 and TRBJ2-1; the match to TRBD1 covers 8 bases. The germline CDR1 and CDR2 sequences are MDHEN and SYDVKM. This CDR3 contains 15 residues. The V segment lost 5 bases and the J segment 0 bases; nucleotides outside the gene matches: 3. CDR3 residues: CASSHTGGSYNEQFF. DNA for the CDR3: TGTGCCAGCAGTCACACAGGGGGCTCCTACAATGAGCAGTTCTTC.

V is TRBV5-6 and J is TRBJ2-3; weak D call: TRBD1 (5 bases). Per germline, CDR1 SGHDT and CDR2 YYEEEE. Trimming left V 4 bases short and J 1 base short, with 16 bases between. The CDR3 spans 16 residues. CDR3 sequence reads: CASSTTTESGTDTQYF. CDR3 DNA sequence: TGTGCCAGCAGCACTACGACAGAGAGCGGCACAGATACGCAGTATTTT.

This clone was counted between two and nine times. J is TRBJ1-1 and V is TRBV9; D call uncertain. V was shortened by 0 bases and J by 2 bases, with 8 bases between the two germline ends. The CDR3 runs 14 residues. CDR1 is SGDLS, CDR2 YYNGEE, per germline. DNA of the CDR3: TGTGCCAGCAGCGTAGCGTCAGTCAACACTGAAGCTTTCTTT. Protein sequence: CASSVASVNTEAFF. The full variable domain, with the rest looked up from reference TRBV9 and TRBJ1-1, is DSGVTQTPKHLITATGQRVTLRCSPRSGDLSVYWYQQSLDQGLQFLIQYYNGEERAKGNILERFSAQQFPDLHSELNLSSLELGDSALYFCASSVASVNTEAFFGQGTRLTVV.